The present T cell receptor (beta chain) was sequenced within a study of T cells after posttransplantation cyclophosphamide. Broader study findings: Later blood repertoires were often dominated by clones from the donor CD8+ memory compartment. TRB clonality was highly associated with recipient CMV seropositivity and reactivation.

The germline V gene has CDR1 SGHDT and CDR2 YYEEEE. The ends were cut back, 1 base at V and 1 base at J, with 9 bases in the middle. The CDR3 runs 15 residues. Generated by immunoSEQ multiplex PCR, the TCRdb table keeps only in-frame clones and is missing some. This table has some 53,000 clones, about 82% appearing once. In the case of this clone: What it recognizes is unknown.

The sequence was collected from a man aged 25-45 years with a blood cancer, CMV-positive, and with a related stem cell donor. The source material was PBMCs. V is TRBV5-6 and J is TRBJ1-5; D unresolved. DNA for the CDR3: TGTGCCAGCAGCTTGAATCCGGGAAGCAATCAGCCCCAGCATTTT. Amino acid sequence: CASSLNPGSNQPQHF.